This T cell receptor beta chain was captured by sequencing in a study of tumor-infiltrating lymphocytes in primary liver carcinoma. Whole-study results and caveats: Present in all five tumor regions were only about 7.5-25% of the top clones.

Germline CDR1 reads SGHRS; CDR2 reads YFSETQ. The CDR3 extends over 13 amino acids. Each 20-30 mg portion of unsorted bulk tissue served as the source for co-extraction of RNA and DNA. A primer matching the constant region was used to make TCR beta cDNA from 500 to 650 ng of total RNA. Employing slightly modified ARM-PCR, three nested multiplex PCR rounds were run, and these gave rise to the TCR beta libraries. TRBV1-TRBV30 forward primers paired with a C-beta reverse primer were used in the first two PCR rounds, which ran approximately 10 cycles each. TCRdb processed the multiplex PCR reads anew with MiXCR; each CDR3 protein has one entry. The sample has roughly 100,000 distinct CDR3 sequences, around 84% seen once. Details on this clonotype: No antigen is known for it. At one end the junction does not follow the germline gene, possibly because of a read error.

The V and J genes are TRBV5-1 and TRBJ2-7, with 9 positions matching TRBD1. Sequences were obtained from liver tumor tissue from sampling region 3. This sample's subset: tumor region T3, left-lateral pole. This receptor was obtained from a middle-aged man with primary liver carcinoma and hepatitis B virus infection. The CDR3 sequence is CASCLGTGREQNF. The CDR3 bases are TGCGCCAGCTGCTTGGGGACAGGGCGCGAGCAGAACTTC.